Given below is one T cell receptor beta chain in context. This receptor's antigen is unknown. In total, around 600 healthy bone marrow donors made up the cohort. All cohort members were sampled while nominally healthy, although unrecorded immune exposures were likely present. The donor was CMV seronegative and was included in the group of several hundred seronegative cohort members. A peripheral blood sample was collected from each donor, and TCR beta sequencing was performed on peripheral blood mononuclear cells. Genomic DNA was extracted from the blood cell samples with the Qiagen DNeasy Blood Extraction Kit. The data belong to a study of cytomegalovirus exposure and HLA in healthy donors listed by TCRdb under 2017. Notes on the research overall: An earlier analysis of approximately 640 of the donors reported 250 to 300 Gb of sequence data and 100 million to 140 million unique TCR beta sequences from about 179 million T cells. About 280 gigabases of sequencing data and roughly 80 million unique TCR sequences made up an early release that covered 500 to 650 HLA-typed donors. Among the roughly 370 genotyped donors, approximately 77% belonged to the genetic ancestry cluster associated with self-reported Caucasian donors. The aim of the study was to test whether cataloging public T cell receptors could identify signatures of past pathogen exposure. Using immunosequencing, the study profiled T cell repertoires from roughly 650 subjects and related those repertoires to cytomegalovirus serostatus. A separate validation cohort of more than 100 different subjects was used in addition to the roughly 700-subject first cohort. To predict cytomegalovirus infection status, the study brought together high-throughput TCR immunosequencing, statistical association of individual TCRs with disease status, and machine learning. A later analysis re-analyzed previously published TCR beta repertoires from roughly 630 donors and added high-resolution HLA genotyping to study TCR occurrence patterns. In the later analysis, no new phenotypic data were used to find candidate immune exposures; instead, reliance was placed on TCR beta sequences and their occurrence across donors. An earlier analysis of around 640 of the donors used high-throughput TCR beta sequencing to judge whether each TCR beta V gene segment behaved as functional or pseudogenic. Donor age, sex, ethnicity and CMV serostatus were compiled alongside the repertoire data. In a later genetic analysis, genome-wide SNP genotypes for about 65% of the roughly 700 donors were used, and that subset was treated as a discovery cohort. All discovery cohort repertoires had been generated on a single sequencing platform. Class I and class II HLA loci were covered by the typing at four-digit resolution. The number of donors typed differed by locus, with roughly 620-630 for A, B, C, DRB1 and DQB1, roughly 520 for DQA1, approximately 570 for DPA1, and some 440 for DPB1. Several DR-DQ haplotypes were handled as single units for association and clustering, since linkage in the cohort was strong. On average, around 230,000 unique TCR beta nucleotide sequences were sequenced per donor among more than 350 genotyped donors of the cohort, with roughly 18% of those sequences being non-productive.

The library was built by means of the immunoSEQ multiplex PCR assay. A mixture of 60 forward primers for TCR Vbeta segments and 13 reverse primers for TCR Jbeta segments was used in the multiplex PCR. The CDR3 region of rearranged TCR beta genes was amplified from genomic DNA with a multiplex PCR assay. On the Illumina HiSeq System, the amplified TCR beta libraries were sequenced as 87-base-pair reads. As for the authors' bioinformatics: Across the 500 to 850 repertoires, a later analysis counted 80 million or so unique TCR beta chains, around 11 million of which were shared by at least two donors. A nearest-neighbor algorithm error-corrected the raw reads and collapsed the reads into unique sequences, merging closely related sequences to remove PCR and sequencing errors. V, D and J gene segments were assigned by aligning CDR3 sequences to IMGT reference sequences. For a sequence to be retained, at least a six-nucleotide match to both a V gene segment and a J gene segment was required. A rearrangement was called productive if the CDR3 had no stop codons and remained in frame with V and J, and every other rearrangement was called non-productive. CDR3 was defined according to IMGT convention as the region running from the second conserved V-encoded cysteine to the conserved J-encoded phenylalanine. Sequences without an unambiguous match to a single V gene segment were excluded from the earlier analysis of several hundred of the donors. An earlier analysis of 550 to 650 of the donors classified V segments as functional when productive rearrangements were above 56.7% and as segregating when the standard deviation between donors was above 5%. A statistical classification framework was developed to diagnose cytomegalovirus status using the catalog of TCR beta chain sequences. In a later analysis, TCR nucleotide sequences were compared against IMGT/GENE-DB human TR gene sequences so that V and J genes could be assigned. The TCRdist pipeline was used in a later analysis to assign CDR3 sequences and most-parsimonious VDJ recombination scenarios. In a later analysis, each TCR beta chain was defined by its CDR3 amino acid sequence together with its V-gene family, and reads lacking a unique V-gene family were excluded. To address suspected cross-contamination and a sequencing artifact, a later analysis removed approximately 600 highly shared, low-generation-probability nucleotide sequences. In a later analysis, a clonal expansion index was calculated for each public chain from normalized within-repertoire ranks of inferred template counts. In a later analysis, generation probabilities were computed with a VDJ recombination model fitted to out-of-frame rearrangements, and the resulting probabilities were checked against IGoR. In a later analysis, TCR-TCR, TCR-HLA and TCR-CMV co-occurrence was scored with hypergeometric tests, and a repertoire-size bias correction was applied to TCR pairs. To estimate false discovery rates, a later analysis permuted the HLA or CMV assignments 20 times. In a later analysis, co-occurring TCRs were grouped using DBSCAN, and TCRdist sequence similarity was added for clustering within HLA-allele-positive subsets. Repertoires with fewer than 30,000 or more than 120,000 public chains, plus five repertoires with anomalous nucleotide sharing, were excluded from co-occurrence clustering. TCRdb stores this immuneACCESS table with in-frame sequences only. Part of the clones is absent; in the studies checked, under half of the shortfall reflects unresolved V genes, and no reason is known for the rest. The V and J calls and the clone size are those of that table, but D and trimming were determined from the DNA. The sample's table covers some 30,000 clones. Jointly, the top ten make up approximately 4% of the sample.

Paper-wide results and their limitations: According to the authors, the approach could potentially be generalized to other disease states and immunological phenotypes. Some IMGT-functional V segments, including TRBV6-2 and TRBV6-3, could not be distinguished by the 87-base-pair reads and were therefore excluded. The study gave a list of 150 to 200 TCR beta chains associated with cytomegalovirus. According to a later analysis, most CMV-associated TCR beta chains appeared to be HLA-restricted, and the HLA associations seemed to be driven largely by CMV exposure. V-gene and J-gene trimming of TCR beta chains was associated with a missense DCLRE1C variant in a later genetic analysis, and the association was replicated in an independent cohort. Strong co-occurrence of HLA alleles, especially DR and DQ, made assigning TCR associations to individual alleles difficult. A further reported finding was that TCR beta sequences accurately predicted the HLA-A and HLA-B alleles for most subjects in the first cohort. Broadly in line with IMGT annotations, most TCR beta V segments showed up in productive rearrangements about 87% or about 30% of the time in an earlier analysis of around 550 of the donors. Compared with the roughly 700-donor mean, donors in an Asian-associated ancestry cluster had fewer N-insertions in productive TCRs, according to a later genetic analysis. A cluster of highly shared sequence variants was judged likely to be a technical artifact of the sequencing pipeline. Most TCR sequences were observed very rarely across donors, whereas some public TCRs were present in many individuals. Linkage disequilibrium might explain the correlated functional status among segregating V segments, but an unknown experimental factor could not be ruled out. A few of the identified cytomegalovirus-associated TCR beta chains were confirmed in vitro to be specific for cytomegalovirus antigens. In a later analysis, TCR association rates were found to vary across HLA loci, with the most associated TCRs seen for DRB1 alleles and the fewest for HLA-C alleles. Because counts were too low, roughly 16 rarely observed V segments, including chromosome 9 orphons, were left out of the earlier analysis of approximately 500 of the donors. A later analysis associated 15,000 to 20,000 TCR beta sequences with specific HLA alleles at a false discovery rate of 0.05. For the cohort, immune exposure information was limited to CMV serostatus. In a later analysis, several top co-occurrence clusters were reported to appear linked to parvovirus B19, influenza, CMV and Epstein-Barr virus. Cytomegalovirus status was reported to be diagnosed by the classifier with high specificity and sensitivity in both the original and validation cohorts. Because HLA typing was missing for some donors at each locus, association tests included only the typed subset. Roughly uniform sequencing depth across donors was assumed in presence/absence analyses, although this assumption may not hold. In this cohort, only TCR beta chains were sequenced, and detectable features were limited by the absence of alpha or paired-chain data. In a later analysis, HLA-associated TCR beta chains showed more clonal expansion and lower generation probabilities than non-associated chains that were equally common.

Taken from cysteine to phenylalanine, the CDR3 has 18 residues. Solely the CDR3 DNA is kept, with 54 bases framed from the first base. In the germline V gene (reference sequence), CDR1 corresponds to MNHEY and CDR2 to SMNVEV. Deletion took 6 bases off V and 1 base off J, with a span of 24 bases between the germline ends. This TCR came from a man between 40 and 49 years old in good health and CMV-seronegative. Sequencing was done on a sample of PBMCs. This receptor chain uses TRBV27 and TRBJ1-1; the best D guess is TRBD1, with 6 bases matching. The DNA reads as follows: TGTGCCAGCAGATCTAGAGACGGAACAGGGTATAGGAACACTGAAGCTTTCTTT. Translated, this gives CASRSRDGTGYRNTEAFF.